The clone carrying this TCR beta chain was picked up a small number of times. This record comes from a study of T-cell memory formation after mild COVID-19. TCRdb reprocessed the 5' RACE reads with MiXCR, giving one entry per CDR3 protein. The repertoire holds about 150,000 distinct CDR3 sequences, with roughly 15% as singletons. The sequencing sample was made of PBMCs or a T cell subset sorted from them (not recorded which). The clonotype was recovered from an adult woman who had mild COVID-19 (a few samples of this study predate the infection). Cell type and time point are not known.

CDR3 loop: CASSLVAHNEQFF. CDR3 nucleotide sequence: TGTGCCAGCAGCTTAGTAGCCCACAATGAGCAGTTCTTC. The rearrangement uses TRBV7-9 and TRBJ2-1; unclear D gene. Germline CDR1 is SEHNR and CDR2 is FQNEAQ (reference sequence). The CDR3 contains 13 residues. The V gene lost 1 base and the J gene lost 5 bases, with 6 bases spanning the gap.